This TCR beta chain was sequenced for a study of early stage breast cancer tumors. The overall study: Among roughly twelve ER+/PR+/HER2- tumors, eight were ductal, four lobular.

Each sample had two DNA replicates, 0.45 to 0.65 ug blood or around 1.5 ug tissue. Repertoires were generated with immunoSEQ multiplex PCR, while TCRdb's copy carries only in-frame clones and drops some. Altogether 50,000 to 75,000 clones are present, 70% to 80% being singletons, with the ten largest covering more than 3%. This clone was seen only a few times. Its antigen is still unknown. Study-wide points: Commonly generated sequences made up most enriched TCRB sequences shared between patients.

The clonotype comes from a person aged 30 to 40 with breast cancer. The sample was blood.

The CDR3: CASSPARGTGVVEAFF. The CDR3 DNA is TGTGCCAGCAGCCCGGCTCGCGGGACAGGGGTGGTTGAAGCTTTCTTT. V usage is TRBV7-2 and J usage is TRBJ1-1, with TRBD1 matching over 10 bases. V lost 5 bases to trimming and J lost 7 bases; unmatched junction nucleotides: 13. Germline CDR1 and CDR2: SGHTA and FQGNSA. CDR3 size: 16 residues.